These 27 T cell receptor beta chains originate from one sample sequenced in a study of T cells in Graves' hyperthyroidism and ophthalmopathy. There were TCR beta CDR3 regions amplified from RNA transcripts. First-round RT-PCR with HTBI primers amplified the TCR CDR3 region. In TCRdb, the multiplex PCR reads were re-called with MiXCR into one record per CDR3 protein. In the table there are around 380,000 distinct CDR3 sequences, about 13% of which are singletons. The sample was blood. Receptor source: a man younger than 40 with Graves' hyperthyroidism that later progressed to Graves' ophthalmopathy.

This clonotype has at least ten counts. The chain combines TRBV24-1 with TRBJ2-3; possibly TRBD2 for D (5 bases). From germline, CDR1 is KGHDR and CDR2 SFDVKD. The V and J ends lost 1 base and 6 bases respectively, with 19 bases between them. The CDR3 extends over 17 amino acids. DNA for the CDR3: TGTGCCACCAGTGATTTCGGAACTAGAGCCTCACGGGATACGCAGTATTTT. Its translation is CATSDFGTRASRDTQYF.

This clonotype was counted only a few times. CDR3 sequence (DNA): TGCAGTGCTAACAGTGGGGATGAGCAGTTCTTC. Amino acid sequence: CSANSGDEQFF. The chain is built from TRBV20-1 and TRBJ2-1; D remains unclear. V lost 4 bases and J lost 8, with 9 bases in between. CDR1 is DFQATT, CDR2 SNEGSKA, per germline (reference sequence). The CDR3 is 11 residues long.

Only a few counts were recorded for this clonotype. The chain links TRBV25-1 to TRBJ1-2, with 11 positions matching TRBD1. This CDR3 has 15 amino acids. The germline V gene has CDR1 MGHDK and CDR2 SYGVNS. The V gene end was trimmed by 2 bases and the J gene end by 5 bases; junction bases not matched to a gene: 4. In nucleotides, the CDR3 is TGTGCCAGCAGTGAAGGACAGGGGGCCTGGTATGGCTACACCTTC. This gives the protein CASSEGQGAWYGYTF.

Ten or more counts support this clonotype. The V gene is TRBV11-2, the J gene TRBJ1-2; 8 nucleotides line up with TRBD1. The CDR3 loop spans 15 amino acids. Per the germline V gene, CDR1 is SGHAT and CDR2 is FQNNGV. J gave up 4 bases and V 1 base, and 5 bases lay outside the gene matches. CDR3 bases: TGTGCCAGCAGCTTAGCAGGGGGCGCGGCCTATGGCTACACCTTC. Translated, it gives CASSLAGGAAYGYTF.

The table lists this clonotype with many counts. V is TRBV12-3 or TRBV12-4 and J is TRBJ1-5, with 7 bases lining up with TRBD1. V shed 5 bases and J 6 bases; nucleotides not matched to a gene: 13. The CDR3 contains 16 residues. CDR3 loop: CASSDRTGNKFQPQHF. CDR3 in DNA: TGTGCCAGCAGTGATCGGACAGGAAACAAGTTTCAGCCCCAGCATTTT.

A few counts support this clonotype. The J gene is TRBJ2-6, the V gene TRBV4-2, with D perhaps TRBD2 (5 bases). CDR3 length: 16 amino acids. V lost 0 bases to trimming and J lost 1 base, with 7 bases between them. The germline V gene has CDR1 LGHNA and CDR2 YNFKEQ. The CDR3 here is CASSQDTGSGANVLTF. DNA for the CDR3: TGTGCCAGCAGCCAAGATACGGGATCTGGGGCCAACGTCCTGACTTTC.

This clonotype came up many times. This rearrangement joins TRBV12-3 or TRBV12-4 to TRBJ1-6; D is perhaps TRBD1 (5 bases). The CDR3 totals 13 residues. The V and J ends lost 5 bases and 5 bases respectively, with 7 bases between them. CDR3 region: CASSQGDNSPLHF. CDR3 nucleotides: TGTGCCAGCAGTCAGGGAGATAATTCACCCCTCCACTTT.

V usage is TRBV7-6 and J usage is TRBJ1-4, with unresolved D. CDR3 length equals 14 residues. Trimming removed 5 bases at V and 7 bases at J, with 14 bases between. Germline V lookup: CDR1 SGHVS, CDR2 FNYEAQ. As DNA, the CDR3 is TGTGCCAGCAGCAAAAGGAACCTGCGTGAAAAACTGTTTTTT. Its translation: CASSKRNLREKLFF.

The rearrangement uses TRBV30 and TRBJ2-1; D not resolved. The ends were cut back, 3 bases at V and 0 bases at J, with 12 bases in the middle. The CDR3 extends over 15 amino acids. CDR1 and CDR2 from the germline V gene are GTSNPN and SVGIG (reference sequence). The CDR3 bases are TGTGCCTGGAGCACGATTGGCAGCTCCTACAATGAGCAGTTCTTC. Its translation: CAWSTIGSSYNEQFF. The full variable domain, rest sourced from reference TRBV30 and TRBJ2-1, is SQTIHQWPATLVQPVGSPLSLECTVEGTSNPNLYWYRQAAGRGLQLLFYSVGIGQISSEVPQNLSASRPQDRQFILSSKKLLLSDSGFYLCAWSTIGSSYNEQFFGPGTRLTVL.

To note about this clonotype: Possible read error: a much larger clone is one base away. Written as DNA, the CDR3 is TGTGCCAGCAGTTTCGGGACAGGGACTTACGGGCAGTACTTC. Amino acids: CASSFGTGTYGQYF. The chain uses TRBV28 and TRBJ2-7, with 9 bases aligning to TRBD1. Germline loops: CDR1 MDHEN, CDR2 SYDVKM. The CDR3 has 14 residues.

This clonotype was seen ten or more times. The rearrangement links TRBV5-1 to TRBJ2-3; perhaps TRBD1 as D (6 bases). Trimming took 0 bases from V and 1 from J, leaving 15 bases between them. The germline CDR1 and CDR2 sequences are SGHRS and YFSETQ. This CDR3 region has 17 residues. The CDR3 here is CASSLDSGAVGTDTQYF. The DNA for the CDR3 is TGCGCCAGCAGCTTGGATTCAGGGGCTGTTGGCACAGATACGCAGTATTTT.

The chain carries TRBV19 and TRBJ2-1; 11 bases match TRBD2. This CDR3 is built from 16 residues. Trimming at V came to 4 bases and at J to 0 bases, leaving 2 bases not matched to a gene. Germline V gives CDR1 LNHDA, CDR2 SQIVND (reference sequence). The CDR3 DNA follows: TGTGCCAGTAGTAGGCTAGCGGGGGGCTCCTACAATGAGCAGTTCTTC. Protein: CASSRLAGGSYNEQFF.

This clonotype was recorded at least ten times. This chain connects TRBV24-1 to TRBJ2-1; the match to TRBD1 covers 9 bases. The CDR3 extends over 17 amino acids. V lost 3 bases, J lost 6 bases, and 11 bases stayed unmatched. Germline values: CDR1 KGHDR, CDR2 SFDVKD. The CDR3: CATSDPSQGAQGNEQFF. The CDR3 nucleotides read TGTGCCACCAGTGATCCATCACAGGGGGCGCAGGGCAATGAGCAGTTCTTC.

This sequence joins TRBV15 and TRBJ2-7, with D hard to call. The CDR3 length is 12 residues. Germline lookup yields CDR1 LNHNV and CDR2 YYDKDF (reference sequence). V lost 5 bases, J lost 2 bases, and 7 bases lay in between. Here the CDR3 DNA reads TGTGCCACCAGCTCCCCCGCCTACGAGCAGTACTTC. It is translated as CATSSPAYEQYF.

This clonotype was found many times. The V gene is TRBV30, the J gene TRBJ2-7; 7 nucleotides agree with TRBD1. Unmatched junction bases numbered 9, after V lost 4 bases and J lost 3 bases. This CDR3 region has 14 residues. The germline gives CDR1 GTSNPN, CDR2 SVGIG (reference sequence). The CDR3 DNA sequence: TGTGCCTGGACTCAACCGGGACAGTTCTACGAGCAGTACTTC. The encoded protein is CAWTQPGQFYEQYF.

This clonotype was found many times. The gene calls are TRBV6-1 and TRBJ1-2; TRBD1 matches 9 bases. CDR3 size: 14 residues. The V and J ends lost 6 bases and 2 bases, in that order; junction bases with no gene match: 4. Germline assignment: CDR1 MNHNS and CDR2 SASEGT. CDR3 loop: CASRQQGANYGYTF. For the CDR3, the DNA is TGTGCCAGCAGACAACAGGGGGCCAACTATGGCTACACCTTC.

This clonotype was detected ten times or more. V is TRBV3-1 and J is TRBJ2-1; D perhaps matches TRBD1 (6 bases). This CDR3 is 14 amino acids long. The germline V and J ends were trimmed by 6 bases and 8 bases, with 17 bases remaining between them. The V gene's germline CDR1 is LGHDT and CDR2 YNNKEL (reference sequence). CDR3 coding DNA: TGTGCCAGCAGTTTAGCAGGGGTGCCTGATGAGCAGTTCTTC. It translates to CASSLAGVPDEQFF.

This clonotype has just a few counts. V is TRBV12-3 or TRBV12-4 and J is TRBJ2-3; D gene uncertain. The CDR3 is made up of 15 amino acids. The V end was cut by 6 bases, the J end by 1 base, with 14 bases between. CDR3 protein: CASSFSVTGTDTQYF. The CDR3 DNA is TGTGCCAGCAGCTTCAGCGTGACCGGCACAGATACGCAGTATTTT.

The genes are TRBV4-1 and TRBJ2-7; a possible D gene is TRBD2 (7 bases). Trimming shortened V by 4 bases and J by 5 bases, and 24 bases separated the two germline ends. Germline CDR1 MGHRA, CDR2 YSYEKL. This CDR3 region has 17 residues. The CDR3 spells CASSPLWRGPPGDEQYF. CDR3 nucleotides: TGCGCCAGCAGCCCCCTCTGGCGGGGGCCACCTGGAGACGAGCAGTACTTC.

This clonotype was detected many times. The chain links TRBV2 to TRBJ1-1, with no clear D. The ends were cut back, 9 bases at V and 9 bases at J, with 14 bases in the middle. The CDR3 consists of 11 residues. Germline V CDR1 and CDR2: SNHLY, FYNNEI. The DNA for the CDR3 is TGTGCCAGAGCTGGAGAAAATAAAGCTTTCTTT. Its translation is CARAGENKAFF.

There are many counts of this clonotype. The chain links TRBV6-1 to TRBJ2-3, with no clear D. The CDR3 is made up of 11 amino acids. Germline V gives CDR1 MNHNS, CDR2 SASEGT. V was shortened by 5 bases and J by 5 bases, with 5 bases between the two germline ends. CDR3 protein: CASSYKDTQYF. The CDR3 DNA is TGTGCCAGCAGTTACAAAGATACGCAGTATTTT.

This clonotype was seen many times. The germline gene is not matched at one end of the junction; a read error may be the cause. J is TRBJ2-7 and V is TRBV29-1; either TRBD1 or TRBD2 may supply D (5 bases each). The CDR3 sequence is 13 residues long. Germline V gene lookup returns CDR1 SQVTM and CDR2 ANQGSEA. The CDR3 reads CSVEGTGGIEQYF. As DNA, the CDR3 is TGCAGCGTAGAAGGGACCGGTGGGATCGAGCAGTACTTC.

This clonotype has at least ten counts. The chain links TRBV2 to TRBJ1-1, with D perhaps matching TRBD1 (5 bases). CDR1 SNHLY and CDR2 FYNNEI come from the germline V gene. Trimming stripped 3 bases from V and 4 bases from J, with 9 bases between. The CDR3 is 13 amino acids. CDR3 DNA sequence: TGTGCCAGCAGTGATCTTGGGGGCACTGAAGCTTTCTTT. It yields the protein CASSDLGGTEAFF.

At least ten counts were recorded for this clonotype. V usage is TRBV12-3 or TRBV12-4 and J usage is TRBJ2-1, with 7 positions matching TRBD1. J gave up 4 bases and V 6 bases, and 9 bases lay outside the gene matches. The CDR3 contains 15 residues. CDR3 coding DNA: TGTGCCAGCAGCCGACGACAGGGCCCATACAATGAGCAGTTCTTC. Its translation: CASSRRQGPYNEQFF.

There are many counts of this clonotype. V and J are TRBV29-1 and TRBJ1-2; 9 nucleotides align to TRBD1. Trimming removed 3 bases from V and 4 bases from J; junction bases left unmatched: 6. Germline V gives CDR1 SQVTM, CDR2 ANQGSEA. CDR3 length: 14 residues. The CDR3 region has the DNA TGCAGCGTTGATCTCCGACAGGGGGTCTATGGCTACACCTTC. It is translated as CSVDLRQGVYGYTF.

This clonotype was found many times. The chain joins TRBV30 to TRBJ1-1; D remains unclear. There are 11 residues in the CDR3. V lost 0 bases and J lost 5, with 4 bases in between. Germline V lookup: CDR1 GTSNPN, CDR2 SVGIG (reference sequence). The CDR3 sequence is CAWSVITEAFF. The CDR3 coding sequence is TGTGCCTGGAGTGTTATTACTGAAGCTTTCTTT.

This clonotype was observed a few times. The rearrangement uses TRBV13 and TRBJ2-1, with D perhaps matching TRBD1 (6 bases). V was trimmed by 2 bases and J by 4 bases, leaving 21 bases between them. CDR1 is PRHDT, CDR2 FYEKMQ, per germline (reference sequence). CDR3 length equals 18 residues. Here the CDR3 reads CASSLYGGASTYYNEQFF. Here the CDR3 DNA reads TGTGCCAGCAGCTTATATGGGGGCGCTTCGACCTATTACAATGAGCAGTTCTTC.